The 32 T cell receptor beta chains presented below share a single source sample, sequenced in a study of T cell responses to AZD1222 COVID-19 vaccine (dated by TCRdb to the early 2020s). The sample's time point label, decoded: baseline before first vaccination. Receptor libraries were prepared by the immunoSEQ multiplex PCR assay. TCRdb carries this immuneACCESS record with in-frame sequences only. Its versions omit some clonotypes, under half of them owing to an unresolved V gene in the studies checked, with the rest unexplained. Across this sample there are 100,000 to 120,000 clones, with around 80% seen only once. The top ten clonotypes cover around 5% of the sample. The sample in question was peripheral blood, obtained on day 0 of AZD1222 vaccination. These TCRs come from an adult in good health.

The chain employs TRBV7-9 and TRBJ1-4; D unresolved. The CDR3 runs 13 residues. The V end lost 0 bases, the J end lost 7 bases, and 6 bases lay between the germline ends. Germline values: CDR1 SEHNR, CDR2 FQNEAQ (reference sequence). Here the CDR3 reads CASSLAQAEKLFF. The CDR3 region has the DNA TGTGCCAGCAGCTTAGCTCAGGCTGAAAAACTGTTTTTT.

The V gene is TRBV7-2, the J gene TRBJ2-5; TRBD1 matches at 7 bases. After removal of 5 bases from V and 5 bases from J, the junction contained 8 bases not matched to a gene. CDR1 SGHTA and CDR2 FQGNSA come from the germline V gene. The CDR3 contains 14 residues. The CDR3 DNA reads TGTGCCAGCAGCACCCGACAGGGTTCGGAGACCCAGTACTTC. It specifies CASSTRQGSETQYF.

This rearrangement joins TRBV5-1 to TRBJ2-7; TRBD1 matches 9 bases. V trimming: 3 bases; J trimming: 4 bases; junction bases outside the gene matches: 11. The CDR3 runs 16 residues. Germline lookup yields CDR1 SGHRS and CDR2 YFSETQ. CDR3 in amino acids: CASSSTLDRGGYEQYF. In nucleotides, the CDR3 is TGCGCCAGCAGCTCGACCCTGGACAGGGGAGGTTACGAGCAGTACTTC.

This chain connects TRBV29-1 to TRBJ1-1; D is possibly TRBD1 (6 bases). CDR1 SQVTM and CDR2 ANQGSEA come from the germline V gene. V was trimmed by 6 bases and J by 3 bases, leaving 11 bases between them. This CDR3 spans 12 amino acids. The CDR3 sequence: CSVRGRDTEAFF. CDR3 DNA: TGCAGCGTAAGGGGGAGGGACACTGAAGCTTTCTTT.

The chain links TRBV3-1 (or the pseudogene TRBV3-2) to TRBJ2-5; 7 bases match TRBD2. This CDR3 is 18 amino acids long. Trimming cost V 3 bases and J 0 bases; bases outside gene matches: 13. Germline CDR1 and CDR2: LGHDT and YNNKEL (reference sequence). The DNA of the CDR3 is TGTGCCAGCAGCCACTCTTCTCGGGCTAGCGGAAACCAAGAGACCCAGTACTTC. This encodes CASSHSSRASGNQETQYF.

The chain joins TRBV5-5 to TRBJ2-3; D is unresolved. V was shortened by 0 bases and J by 6 bases, with 8 bases between the two germline ends. CDR1 and CDR2 from the germline V gene are SGHKS and YYEKEE (reference sequence). This CDR3 has 13 amino acids. CDR3 sequence: CASSLDGADTQYF. The CDR3 bases are TGTGCCAGCAGCTTGGACGGAGCGGATACGCAGTATTTT.

The chain links TRBV5-6 to TRBJ1-5; D uncertain. The CDR3 runs 12 residues. Germline CDR1 SGHDT, CDR2 YYEEEE. Trimming stripped 4 bases from V and 4 bases from J, with 6 bases between. The CDR3 sequence: CASSPWNQPQHF. The CDR3 nucleotides read TGTGCCAGCAGCCCCTGGAATCAGCCCCAGCATTTT.

The chain links TRBV5-5 to TRBJ1-4; D unclear. Trimming left V 4 bases short and J 7 bases short, with 8 bases between. Per the germline V gene, CDR1 is SGHKS and CDR2 is YYEKEE (reference sequence). The CDR3 is 12 amino acids. This CDR3 is CASSPGVEKLFF. The CDR3 DNA is TGTGCCAGCAGCCCGGGTGTTGAAAAACTGTTTTTT.

This chain joins TRBV15 and TRBJ2-5; D is undetermined. Germline V gene sequence: CDR1 LNHNV, CDR2 YYDKDF (reference sequence). Trimming shortened V by 0 bases and J by 0 bases, and 11 bases separated the two germline ends. The CDR3 contains 16 residues. The CDR3 region is CATSRDIGRDQETQYF. The CDR3 region has the DNA TGTGCCACCAGCAGAGATATTGGAAGGGACCAAGAGACCCAGTACTTC.

The chain carries TRBV18 and TRBJ1-1; D uncertain. V lost 3 bases to trimming and J lost 2 bases, with 19 bases between them. The CDR3 contains 17 residues. Germline V gene data show CDR1 as KGHSH and CDR2 as LQKENI. The CDR3 DNA sequence: TGTGCCAGCTCACCTGATGGGATCTCCCTTGTTAACACTGAAGCTTTCTTT. This encodes CASSPDGISLVNTEAFF.

The CDR3 sequence: CASSFITRETQYF. CDR3 DNA sequence: TGCGCCAGCAGCTTTATAACCCGGGAGACCCAGTACTTC. J is TRBJ2-5 and V is TRBV5-1; the D is unclear. The V end was cut by 2 bases, the J end by 5 bases, with 10 bases between. CDR1 SGHRS and CDR2 YFSETQ come from the germline V gene. The CDR3 length is 13 residues.

The genes are TRBV27 and TRBJ1-6, with 8 positions matching TRBD1. Germline V lookup: CDR1 MNHEY, CDR2 SMNVEV (reference sequence). The ends lost 6 bases at V and 0 bases at J; junction bases unmatched: 1. The CDR3 is 15 amino acids. In DNA form, the CDR3 reads TGTGCCAGCAGAGACAGGGGCTCCTATAATTCACCCCTCCACTTT. Its translation is CASRDRGSYNSPLHF.

V is TRBV19 and J is TRBJ1-6; 7 positions match TRBD1. From germline, CDR1 is LNHDA and CDR2 SQIVND (reference sequence). With V trimmed by 1 base and J by 9 bases, 6 bases remained unmatched. The CDR3 length is 15 residues. The CDR3 spells CASSIGAGGGSPLHF. In DNA, the CDR3 is TGTGCCAGTAGTATAGGTGCAGGGGGAGGTTCACCCCTCCACTTT.

The V gene is TRBV7-6, the J gene TRBJ1-3, with D unresolved. Trimming pared 1 base from V and 3 bases from J, leaving 4 bases between. Per germline, CDR1 SGHVS and CDR2 FNYEAQ. The CDR3 spans 13 residues. The CDR3 spells CASSLDSGNTIYF. The CDR3 DNA is TGTGCCAGCAGCTTAGACAGTGGAAACACCATATATTTT. The complete variable domain, with remaining parts taken from reference TRBV7-6 and TRBJ1-3, reads GAGVSQSPRYKVTKRGQDVALRCDPISGHVSLYWYRQALGQGPEFLTYFNYEAQQDKSGLPNDRFSAERPEGSISTLTIQRTEQRDSAMYRCASSLDSGNTIYFGEGSWLTVV.

V usage is TRBV6-2 or TRBV6-3 and J usage is TRBJ2-7, with no clear D. V lost 6 bases and J lost 0, with 12 bases in between. CDR3 length: 14 amino acids. Germline loops: CDR1 MNHEY, CDR2 SVGEGT. The CDR3 bases are TGTGCCAGCAGCCGGACGGGTAGCTCCTACGAGCAGTACTTC. It specifies CASSRTGSSYEQYF.

This clone was seen a single time. The V call is TRBV3-1 (or the pseudogene TRBV3-2), the J call TRBJ1-2; D uncertain. Germline loops: CDR1 LGHDT, CDR2 YNNKEL (reference sequence). Trimming took 4 bases from V and 0 from J, leaving 9 bases between them. The CDR3 totals 14 residues. The CDR3 region has the DNA TGTGCCAGCAGCCCCCGGCACGCTAACTATGGCTACACCTTC. This encodes CASSPRHANYGYTF.

The chain couples TRBV6-1 to TRBJ2-5, with 10 nucleotides matching TRBD2. Germline lookup yields CDR1 MNHNS and CDR2 SASEGT. Germline trimming cut 2 bases from V and 5 bases from J; bases unmatched to any gene: 11. This CDR3 has 17 residues. CDR3 in DNA: TGTGCCAGCAGTGAACAGGCTAGCGGGGGTCCCGGGGAGACCCAGTACTTC. This codes for CASSEQASGGPGETQYF.

V gene TRBV12-3 or TRBV12-4 combines with J gene TRBJ2-1, with D tentatively TRBD1 (5 bases). The CDR3 is made up of 12 amino acids. Deletions cut 3 bases from V and 10 bases from J, with 10 bases between. The DNA of the CDR3 is TGTGCCAGCAGTTTCGAGGACACCGAGCAGTTCTTC. This codes for CASSFEDTEQFF.

The chain joins TRBV5-6 to TRBJ1-5; weak D call: TRBD1 (6 bases). The CDR3 runs to 17 residues. The germline V and J ends were trimmed by 4 bases and 0 bases, with 17 bases remaining between them. Germline V lookup: CDR1 SGHDT, CDR2 YYEEEE. The CDR3, as DNA: TGTGCCAGCAGCATGATTGGGAGCAGGGGTAGCAATCAGCCCCAGCATTTT. Protein product: CASSMIGSRGSNQPQHF. The full variable domain, with the rest looked up from reference TRBV5-6 and TRBJ1-5, is DAGVTQSPTHLIKTRGQQVTLRCSPKSGHDTVSWYQQALGQGPQFIFQYYEEEERQRGNFPDRFSGHQFPNYSSELNVNALLLGDSALYLCASSMIGSRGSNQPQHFGDGTRLSIL.

The chain joins TRBV19 to TRBJ1-5; a weak D match, TRBD1 (5 bases). The CDR3 extends over 12 amino acids. Trimming cost V 3 bases and J 5 bases, with 5 bases left between them. The germline gives CDR1 LNHDA, CDR2 SQIVND (reference sequence). The CDR3 DNA is TGTGCCAGTAGTATCAGGGATCAGCCCCAGCATTTT. It specifies CASSIRDQPQHF.

V is TRBV5-5 and J is TRBJ2-7, with D unresolved. The V gene lost 0 bases and the J gene lost 2 bases, with 9 bases spanning the gap. Germline lookup yields CDR1 SGHKS and CDR2 YYEKEE (reference sequence). The CDR3 is 14 amino acids. The DNA of the CDR3 is TGTGCCAGCAGCTTGGTTCCTTTGACCTACGAGCAGTACTTC. Its translation: CASSLVPLTYEQYF.

Comment on this clone: Other DNA sequences within the sample encode an identical CDR3. CDR3 DNA sequence: TGTGCCAGCAGTGAAGGACAGGGGATGAACACTGAAGCTTTCTTT. This sequence encodes CASSEGQGMNTEAFF. The rearrangement links TRBV6-1 to TRBJ1-1; TRBD1 aligns across 8 bases. V trimming: 1 base; J trimming: 0 bases; junction bases outside the gene matches: 1. The CDR3 is 15 residues long. Germline CDR1 is MNHNS and CDR2 is SASEGT.

The chain combines TRBV5-1 with TRBJ2-7; D assignment may be TRBD1 or TRBD2 (5 bases each). The V end was cut by 2 bases, the J end by 2 bases, with 11 bases between. There are 14 residues in the CDR3. CDR1 is SGHRS, CDR2 YFSETQ, per germline. The DNA of the CDR3 is TGCGCCAGCAGCTTCCGGGGCCTGGCCTACGAGCAGTACTTC. Amino acid sequence: CASSFRGLAYEQYF.

The chain uses TRBV5-4 and TRBJ2-2, with 7 bases that match TRBD1. The CDR3 length is 15 residues. Germline V gives CDR1 SGHNT, CDR2 YYREEE (reference sequence). Unmatched junction bases numbered 2, after V lost 3 bases and J lost 0 bases. This CDR3 is CASSYDRANTGELFF. The CDR3 DNA sequence: TGTGCCAGCAGCTATGACAGGGCGAACACCGGGGAGCTGTTTTTT.

The chain combines TRBV10-1 with TRBJ1-1; the D gene is possibly TRBD1 (5 bases). Germline V gene lookup returns CDR1 WNHNN and CDR2 SYGVQD (reference sequence). The V end was cut by 1 base, the J end by 7 bases, with 13 bases between. The CDR3 length is 14 residues. The CDR3 sequence is CASSEFQGSDEAFF. The CDR3 nucleotides read TGCGCCAGCAGTGAGTTCCAGGGTTCGGATGAAGCTTTCTTT.

This clone showed up just a few times. V gene TRBV4-3 combines with J gene TRBJ2-7; weak D call: TRBD1 (6 bases). The CDR3 length is 14 residues. The V gene's germline CDR1 is LGHNA and CDR2 YSLEER. V lost 3 bases and J 1 base, leaving 10 bases between the germline ends. CDR3 amino acids: CASSHTTGSYEQYF. CDR3 nucleotides: TGCGCCAGCAGCCACACTACAGGGTCCTACGAGCAGTACTTC.

This clone has only a few counts. The chain recombines TRBV5-1 with TRBJ1-1; possibly TRBD1 for D (6 bases). CDR3 length: 13 residues. Germline values: CDR1 SGHRS, CDR2 YFSETQ. V lost 0 bases and J lost 7, with 10 bases in between. CDR3 in amino acids: CASSLERGGEAFF. CDR3 sequence (DNA): TGCGCCAGCAGCTTGGAAAGGGGGGGTGAAGCTTTCTTT.

V and J are TRBV6-6 and TRBJ1-1; no reliable D call. The CDR3 length is 13 residues. V lost 2 bases and J lost 1, with 5 bases in between. The germline V gene encodes CDR1 MNHNY and CDR2 SVGAGI (reference sequence). This CDR3 is CASSYGRNTEAFF. The CDR3, as DNA: TGTGCCAGCAGTTACGGCAGGAACACTGAAGCTTTCTTT.

The rearrangement joins TRBV24-1 to TRBJ1-3; weak D call: TRBD1 (5 bases). Per germline, CDR1 KGHDR and CDR2 SFDVKD. This CDR3 spans 14 amino acids. V was cut by 4 bases and J by 0 bases, with 6 bases left in between. Written as DNA, the CDR3 is TGTGCCACCAGTGAAGACAGCTCTGGAAACACCATATATTTT. It codes for CATSEDSSGNTIYF.

Points on this clone: It may be a read error: a sequence one base away is much more abundant. The rearrangement joins TRBV11-1 to TRBJ1-1; 8 nucleotides align to TRBD1. V trimming: 5 bases; J trimming: 1 base; junction bases outside the gene matches: 0. The CDR3 has 13 amino acids. CDR1 and CDR2 (germline): SGHAT, FQDESV (reference sequence). CDR3 nucleotides: TGTGCCAGCAGCACAGGGGGGAACACTGAAGCTTTCTTT. It is translated as CASSTGGNTEAFF.

There are a few counts of this clone. This chain joins TRBV7-2 and TRBJ1-3; D ambiguous. The germline V gene has CDR1 SGHTA and CDR2 FQGNSA. The CDR3 runs 17 residues. Trimming took off 0 bases at V and 1 base at J, with 13 bases between the two ends. CDR3 in DNA: TGTGCCAGCAGCTTAGCTGGCTTCGGGGTATCTGGAAACACCATATATTTT. It codes for CASSLAGFGVSGNTIYF. The full variable domain, with the rest looked up from reference TRBV7-2 and TRBJ1-3, is GAGVSQSPSNKVTEKGKDVELRCDPISGHTALYWYRQSLGQGLEFLIYFQGNSAPDKSGLPSDRFSAERTGGSVSTLTIQRTQQEDSAVYLCASSLAGFGVSGNTIYFGEGSWLTVV.

The chain carries TRBV19 and TRBJ1-1; 7 nucleotides line up with TRBD1. This CDR3 comprises 14 residues. The V gene's germline CDR1 is LNHDA and CDR2 SQIVND (reference sequence). V shed 7 bases, J shed 4 bases, and the junction held 9 bases outside the gene matches. The CDR3 sequence is CASNPTGVRTEAFF. The CDR3 DNA reads TGTGCCAGTAACCCCACAGGGGTACGCACTGAAGCTTTCTTT. Combining the CDR3 with reference TRBV19 and TRBJ1-1 gives the whole variable domain DGGITQSPKYLFRKEGQNVTLSCEQNLNHDAMYWYRQDPGQGLRLIYYSQIVNDFQKGDIAEGYSVSREKKESFPLTVTSAQKNPTAFYLCASNPTGVRTEAFFGQGTRLTVV.